A selection of T cell receptor beta chains follows, all from one sample in a study of T cells of healthy individuals. TCRdb fed the 5' RACE reads into MiXCR, producing one record per CDR3 protein. The repertoire holds around 80,000 distinct CDR3 sequences, with more than 4.5% as singletons. The receptors derive from a female donor in good health. The CDR3 runs from the conserved cysteine through the conserved F or W. A D gene is named only where the DNA matches it firmly. Clone size appears in some rows only: once, few, many, or a class for an expanded clone.

d_gene,len,abundance,j_gene,v_gene,CDR3nt,CDR3aa
.,15,few,TRBJ1-5,TRBV19,TGTGCCAGTACACAGGGACTTCTTAGCAATCAGCCCCAGCATTTT,CASTQGLLSNQPQHF
TRBD2,16,.,TRBJ2-1,TRBV4-3,TGCGCCAGCAGCCATGACCAAGCGGGAGGGTACAATGAGCAGTTCTTC,CASSHDQAGGYNEQFF
.,14,.,TRBJ1-1,TRBV7-8,TGTGCCAGCAGCTTTAACAGGGAGAACACTGAAGCTTTCTTT,CASSFNRENTEAFF
.,14,.,TRBJ1-3,TRBV4-1,TGCGCCAGCAGCCGTGGTAGCTCTGGAAACACCATATATTTT,CASSRGSSGNTIYF
.,13,.,TRBJ1-1,TRBV27,TGTGCCAGCAGGTGGGGGATGAACACTGAAGCTTTCTTT,CASRWGMNTEAFF
.,17,many,TRBJ1-3,TRBV7-9,TGTGCCAGCAGCTTAGGGACAGAATCTTACTCTGGAAACACCATATATTTT,CASSLGTESYSGNTIYF
TRBD1,17,.,TRBJ1-5,TRBV28,TGTGCCAGCTTACAGGGGGCGGACGAGGGGGCCGGACAGCCCCAGCATTTT,CASLQGADEGAGQPQHF
.,15,.,TRBJ1-5,TRBV19,TGTGCCAGTAACACCTATAGCAATAGCAATCAGCCCCAGCATTTT,CASNTYSNSNQPQHF
.,15,few,TRBJ1-5,TRBV20-1,TGCAGTGCTAGACTGGGAGGGGTGGGCAATCAGCCCCAGCATTTT,CSARLGGVGNQPQHF
TRBD2,17,many,TRBJ2-5,TRBV28,TGTGCCAGCAGTTTTTTTTCGACTAGCGGGATTCAAGAGACCCAGTACTTC,CASSFFSTSGIQETQYF
.,15,many,TRBJ2-2,TRBV7-9,TGTGCCAGCAGCTTCGTCCGTGGGCGAAGTGGGGAGCTGTTTTTT,CASSFVRGRSGELFF
TRBD2,17,many,TRBJ2-1,TRBV7-9,TGTGCCAGCAGCCTGTCCGGCGAGCGGGAGAAGGTCAATGAGCAGTTCTTC,CASSLSGEREKVNEQFF
TRBD1,17,many,TRBJ2-4,TRBV9,TGTGCCAGCAGCGCCCTGGACAGGGGGGGTTCCAAAAACATTCAGTACTTC,CASSALDRGGSKNIQYF
.,14,few,TRBJ1-2,TRBV4-1,TGCGCCAGCAGCCAAGAGGGATATCGTATCGGCTACACCTTC,CASSQEGYRIGYTF
TRBD2,12,.,TRBJ2-7,TRBV6-2/TRBV6-3,TGTGCCAGCAGACCCGGACTAGCACAGCAGTACTTC,CASRPGLAQQYF
TRBD1,14,many,TRBJ2-7,TRBV10-3,TGTGCCATCGCAGATGGGGGACAGAGGAACGAGCAGTACTTC,CAIADGGQRNEQYF
.,15,.,TRBJ1-5,TRBV6-6,TGTGCCAGCAGTTACCGGGGGGGTAGCAATCAGCCCCAGCATTTT,CASSYRGGSNQPQHF
.,15,few,TRBJ1-1,TRBV2,TGTGCCAGCAGTGAAGAAAGGAGGGGGAGACCTGAAGCTTTCTTT,CASSEERRGRPEAFF
TRBD1,16,many,TRBJ1-2,TRBV29-1,TGCAGCGTCTTACCCGGGACAGGGGATGCTAACTATGGCTACACCTTC,CSVLPGTGDANYGYTF
.,13,.,TRBJ1-5,TRBV12-3/TRBV12-4,TGTGCCAGCAGTTTAGAGGGGGATCAGCCCCAGAATTTT,CASSLEGDQPQNF
TRBD1,15,many,TRBJ2-6,TRBV29-1,TGCAGCGTTGGGGGACAGCCCTCTGGGGCCAACGTCCTGACTTTC,CSVGGQPSGANVLTF
.,17,many,TRBJ2-6,TRBV7-3,TGTGCCAGCAGCTTAACGCATCTAGGGACTGGGGCCAACGTCCTGACTTTC,CASSLTHLGTGANVLTF
.,12,.,TRBJ1-2,TRBV7-2,TGTGCCAGCAGCTTAGCGTCATATGGCTACACCTTC,CASSLASYGYTF
TRBD1,15,many,TRBJ1-2,TRBV7-9,TGTGCCAGCAGCTTAGGACAGGGGGCGCACCATGGCTACACCTTC,CASSLGQGAHHGYTF
.,15,few,TRBJ2-3,TRBV7-9,TGTGCCAGCAGCTTCTCGGGCAGGCCGGGAGATACGCAGTATTTT,CASSFSGRPGDTQYF
.,16,many,TRBJ2-6,TRBV4-1,TGCGCCAGCAGCCAAGTTCAGGGCTCTGGGGCCAACGTCCTGACTTTC,CASSQVQGSGANVLTF
.,13,medium-sized,TRBJ1-1,TRBV2,TGTGCCAGCAGTTTCGGCTCGAACACTGAAGCTTTCTTT,CASSFGSNTEAFF
TRBD2,15,many,TRBJ2-1,TRBV19,TGTGCCAGTAGTTCCCTAGCGGGAGGGCTGGATGAGCAGTTCTTC,CASSSLAGGLDEQFF
.,17,many,TRBJ2-5,TRBV7-7,TGTGCTAGCAGCTTAGGGCGGTTGGTGGGCTCCCAAGAGACCCAGTACTTC,CASSLGRLVGSQETQYF
.,16,many,TRBJ2-2,TRBV7-6,TGTGCCAGCAGCTTACAGACGGGCCGTGGCACCGGGGAGCTGTTTTTT,CASSLQTGRGTGELFF
TRBD1,15,many,TRBJ2-1,TRBV28,TGTGCCAGCATCCCCTCGAGACAGGGGACGGTAGAGCAGTTCTTC,CASIPSRQGTVEQFF
.,11,.,TRBJ1-2,TRBV7-9,TGTGCCAGCAGCTCGATGAATGGCTACACCTTC,CASSSMNGYTF
.,16,few,TRBJ2-1,TRBV5-2,TGCGCCAGCAGCCAACACCGGGCCCTACCTAGCAATGAGCAGTTCTTC,CASSQHRALPSNEQFF
.,17,many,TRBJ1-4,TRBV4-3,TGCGCCAGCAGCCAAGATGAGAGCAGTAAGCCTAATGAAAAACTGTTTTTT,CASSQDESSKPNEKLFF
.,14,.,TRBJ2-1,TRBV28,TGTGCCAGCAGTTCCGGGCCCTCCTACAATGAGCAGTTCTTC,CASSSGPSYNEQFF
.,13,.,TRBJ2-3,TRBV29-1,TGCAGCGCCGGGGACGGACTAACAGATACGCAGTATTTT,CSAGDGLTDTQYF
TRBD2,16,many,TRBJ2-1,TRBV20-1,TGCAGTGCTAGGGAATGGACTAGCGGGAGGATCAATGAGCAGTTCTTC,CSAREWTSGRINEQFF
.,14,many,TRBJ2-7,TRBV6-2/TRBV6-3,TGTGCCAGCAGCACACCGAAGGGTTCCTACGAGCAGTACTTC,CASSTPKGSYEQYF
TRBD2,14,many,TRBJ2-3,TRBV6-5,TGTGCCAGCACCCCTAGCGGTCGTACAGATACGCAGTATTTT,CASTPSGRTDTQYF